This T cell receptor beta chain was identified in a study of cytomegalovirus exposure and HLA in healthy donors. General study results and limits: An analysis done earlier found most TCR beta V segments productive about 90% or about 30% of the time.

Amplification used 60 Vbeta primers and 13 Jbeta primers. As handled by the study authors: Approximately 86 million unique TCR beta chains, roughly 11 million shared, were counted in a later analysis. Data came from immunoSEQ multiplex PCR; TCRdb stores just in-frame clones and leaves some out. The D gene and trimming were derived from the DNA, and the V and J assignments and clone size from that table. The sample shows roughly 150,000 clones, roughly 87% of them seen only once. About this clone itself: Its antigen is undetermined.

CDR1 is SGDLS and CDR2 is YYNGEE in the germline V gene. The V end lost 7 bases, the J end lost 2 bases, and 12 bases lay between the germline ends. CDR3 length equals 13 residues. Sequencing was carried out using PBMCs. This sequence joins TRBV9 and TRBJ2-5; possible D gene TRBD2, 6 bases. The TCR sequence derives from a girl aged 5-17 years in good health and CMV-seropositive. In DNA form, the CDR3 reads TGTGCCAGCGGGGCGGGGCCTCAAGAGACCCAGTACTTC. Protein product: CASGAGPQETQYF.